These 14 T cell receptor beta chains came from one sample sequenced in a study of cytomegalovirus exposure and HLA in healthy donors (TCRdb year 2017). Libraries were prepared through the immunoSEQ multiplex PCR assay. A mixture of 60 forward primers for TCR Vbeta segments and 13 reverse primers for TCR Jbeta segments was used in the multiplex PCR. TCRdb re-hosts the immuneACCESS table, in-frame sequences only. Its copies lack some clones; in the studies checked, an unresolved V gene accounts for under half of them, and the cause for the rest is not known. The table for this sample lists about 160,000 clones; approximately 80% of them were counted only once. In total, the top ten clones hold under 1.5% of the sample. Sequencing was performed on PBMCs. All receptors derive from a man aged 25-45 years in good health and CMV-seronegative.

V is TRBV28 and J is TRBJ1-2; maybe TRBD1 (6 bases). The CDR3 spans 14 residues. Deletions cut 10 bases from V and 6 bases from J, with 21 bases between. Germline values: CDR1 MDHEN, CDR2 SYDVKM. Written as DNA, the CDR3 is TGTGCCATTCTCGGGCAGACAGGTTGGGATGGCTACACCTTC. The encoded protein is CAILGQTGWDGYTF.

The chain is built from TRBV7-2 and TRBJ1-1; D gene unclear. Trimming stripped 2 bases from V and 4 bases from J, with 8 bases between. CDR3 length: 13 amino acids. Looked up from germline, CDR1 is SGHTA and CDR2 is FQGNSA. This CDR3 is CASSLMGSTEAFF. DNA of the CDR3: TGTGCCAGCAGCTTAATGGGGAGCACTGAAGCTTTCTTT.

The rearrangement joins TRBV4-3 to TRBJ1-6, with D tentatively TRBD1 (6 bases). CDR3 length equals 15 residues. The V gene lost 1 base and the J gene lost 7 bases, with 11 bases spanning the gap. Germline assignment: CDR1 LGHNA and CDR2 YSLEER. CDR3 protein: CASSQAGQINSPLHF. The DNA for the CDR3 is TGCGCCAGCAGCCAAGCGGGACAAATAAATTCACCCCTCCACTTT.

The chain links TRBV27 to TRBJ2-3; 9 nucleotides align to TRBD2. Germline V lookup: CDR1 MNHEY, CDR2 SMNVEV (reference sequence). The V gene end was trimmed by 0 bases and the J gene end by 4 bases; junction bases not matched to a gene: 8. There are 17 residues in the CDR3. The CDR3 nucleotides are TGTGCCAGCAGTTTATCGGCGGGAGGGTTAATGCCAGATACGCAGTATTTT. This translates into CASSLSAGGLMPDTQYF.

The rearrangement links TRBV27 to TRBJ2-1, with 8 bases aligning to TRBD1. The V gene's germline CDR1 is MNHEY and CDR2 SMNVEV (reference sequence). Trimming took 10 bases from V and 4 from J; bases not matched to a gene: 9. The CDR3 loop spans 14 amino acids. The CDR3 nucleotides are TGTGCCACCATGCAGGGGGCCGGTTACAATGAGCAGTTCTTC. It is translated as CATMQGAGYNEQFF.

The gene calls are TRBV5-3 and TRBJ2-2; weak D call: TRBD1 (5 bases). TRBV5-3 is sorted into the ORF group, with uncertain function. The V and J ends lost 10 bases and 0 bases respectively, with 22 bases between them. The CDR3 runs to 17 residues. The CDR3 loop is CALKWSSRAPNTGELFF. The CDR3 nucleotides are TGTGCCCTGAAGTGGTCCTCCAGGGCCCCGAACACCGGGGAGCTGTTTTTT.

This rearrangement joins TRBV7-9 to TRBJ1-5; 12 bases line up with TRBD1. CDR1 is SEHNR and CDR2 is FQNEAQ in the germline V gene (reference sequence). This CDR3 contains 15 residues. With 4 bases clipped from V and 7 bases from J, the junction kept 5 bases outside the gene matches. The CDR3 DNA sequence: TGTGCCAGCAGCTGGGGACAGGGGGCAACCCAGCCCCAGCATTTT. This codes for CASSWGQGATQPQHF. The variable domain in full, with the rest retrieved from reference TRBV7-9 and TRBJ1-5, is DTGVSQNPRHKITKRGQNVTFRCDPISEHNRLYWYRQTLGQGPEFLTYFQNEAQLEKSRLLSDRFSAERPKGSFSTLEIQRTEQGDSAMYLCASSWGQGATQPQHFGDGTRLSIL.

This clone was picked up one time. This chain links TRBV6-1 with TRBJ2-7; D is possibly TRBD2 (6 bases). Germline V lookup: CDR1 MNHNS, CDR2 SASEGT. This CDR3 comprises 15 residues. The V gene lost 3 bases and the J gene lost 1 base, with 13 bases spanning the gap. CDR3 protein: CASSEPGTASYEQYF. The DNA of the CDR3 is TGTGCCAGCAGTGAGCCCGGGACTGCTTCCTACGAGCAGTACTTC.

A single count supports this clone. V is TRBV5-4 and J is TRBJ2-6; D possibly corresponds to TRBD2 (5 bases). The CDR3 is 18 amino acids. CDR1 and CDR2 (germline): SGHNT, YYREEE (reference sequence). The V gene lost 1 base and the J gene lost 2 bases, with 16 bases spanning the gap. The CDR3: CASSLWAGEGPGANVLTF. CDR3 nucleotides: TGTGCCAGCAGCTTGTGGGCTGGAGAGGGTCCTGGGGCCAACGTCCTGACTTTC.

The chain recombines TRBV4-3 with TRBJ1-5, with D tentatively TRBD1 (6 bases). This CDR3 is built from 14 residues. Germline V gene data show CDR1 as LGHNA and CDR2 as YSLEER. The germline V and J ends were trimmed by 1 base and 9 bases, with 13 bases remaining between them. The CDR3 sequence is CASSQGTATRPQHF. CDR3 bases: TGCGCCAGCAGCCAAGGGACAGCTACTCGGCCCCAGCATTTT.

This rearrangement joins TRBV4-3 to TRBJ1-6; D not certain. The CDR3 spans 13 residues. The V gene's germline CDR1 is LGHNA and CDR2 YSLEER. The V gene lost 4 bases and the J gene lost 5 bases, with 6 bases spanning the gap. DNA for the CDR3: TGCGCCAGCAGCCTGTCGGATAATTCACCCCTCCACTTT. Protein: CASSLSDNSPLHF.

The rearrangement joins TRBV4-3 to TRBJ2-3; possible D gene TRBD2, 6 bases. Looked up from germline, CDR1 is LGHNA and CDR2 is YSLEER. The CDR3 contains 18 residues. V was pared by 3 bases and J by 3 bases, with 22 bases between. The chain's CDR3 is CASSHRASEGLATDTQYF. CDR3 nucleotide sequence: TGCGCCAGCAGCCACCGGGCTAGCGAGGGTCTAGCTACAGATACGCAGTATTTT.

The CDR3: CTSSQGALCTDTQYF. DNA of the CDR3: TGCACCAGCAGCCAAGGGGCTCTGTGCACAGATACGCAGTATTTT. The rearrangement joins TRBV1 to TRBJ2-3; the table's D call, TRBD1, has no DNA check behind it. TRBV1 is labeled a pseudogene. The CDR3 is 15 residues long.

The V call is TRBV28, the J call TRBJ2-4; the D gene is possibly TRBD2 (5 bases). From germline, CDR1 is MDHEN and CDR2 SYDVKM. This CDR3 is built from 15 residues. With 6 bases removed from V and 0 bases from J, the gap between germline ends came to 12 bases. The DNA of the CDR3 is TGTGCCAGCAGCCCGACTACGCTAGCCAAAAACATTCAGTACTTC. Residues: CASSPTTLAKNIQYF. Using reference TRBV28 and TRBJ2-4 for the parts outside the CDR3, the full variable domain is DVKVTQSSRYLVKRTGEKVFLECVQDMDHENMFWYRQDPGLGLRLIYFSYDVKMKEKGDIPEGYSVSREKKERFSLILESASTNQTSMYLCASSPTTLAKNIQYFGAGTRLSVL.